The sequence of this TCR beta chain was determined in a study of blood T cells in healthy people across ages. This clonotype was counted at least ten times. A second PCR of 7 to 11 cycles used a sample-barcoded 5' primer and a J-beta primer mix. TCRdb redid the calling of the 5' RACE reads with MiXCR, one entry per CDR3 protein. Found here are 850,000 to 950,000 distinct CDR3 sequences, around 26% of them singletons; the top ten hold 15% to 20%. The CDR3 runs 13 residues. The germline V and J ends were trimmed by 6 bases and 6 bases, with 18 bases remaining between them. CDR1 and CDR2 from the germline V gene are DFQATT and SNEGSKA (reference sequence).

V is TRBV20-1 and J is TRBJ2-7; maybe TRBD2 (7 bases). The sequencing sample was made of blood. This receptor was taken from a woman aged 80 or over in good health. In DNA, the CDR3 is TGCAGTGCAACGAAGGGGGGGGGGTCCGAGCAGTACTTC. This encodes CSATKGGGSEQYF.